These 24 T cell receptor beta chains came from one sample sequenced in a study of radiotherapy plus CTLA-4 blockade in lung cancer. The method was immunoSEQ multiplex PCR; TCRdb's version includes in-frame clones alone and lacks a portion of them. This sample has about 62,000 clones; roughly three quarters occur once, and the top ten carry 2.9%. Here the sequenced sample was peripheral blood, taken from a patient treated with radiotherapy plus ipilimumab. These receptors were collected from a human donor with non-small cell lung cancer who had a complete response to radiotherapy plus ipilimumab.

The CDR3 coding sequence is TGTGCCAGCAGTAGGAGACGAAACTATGGCTACACCTTC. Its translation is CASSRRRNYGYTF. The V and J genes are TRBV2 and TRBJ1-2; D is undetermined. The V end lost 5 bases, the J end lost 2 bases, and 9 bases lay between the germline ends. The CDR3 contains 13 residues. Germline CDR1 reads SNHLY; CDR2 reads FYNNEI.

The table lists this clone with a count of one. V gene TRBV7-2 combines with J gene TRBJ1-6; weak D call: TRBD1 (5 bases). Trimming shortened V by 1 base and J by 7 bases, and 11 bases separated the two germline ends. The CDR3 has 15 residues. Per germline, CDR1 SGHTA and CDR2 FQGNSA. The chain's CDR3 is CASSLDGGVNSPLHF. CDR3 bases: TGTGCCAGCAGCTTAGATGGGGGGGTGAATTCACCCCTCCACTTT.

This rearrangement joins TRBV18 to TRBJ2-7; D not certain. This CDR3 has 17 amino acids. In germline, CDR1 is KGHSH, CDR2 LQKENI. The ends were cut back, 6 bases at V and 1 base at J, with 22 bases in the middle. CDR3 amino acids: CASSGAPKEFGSYEQYF. DNA for the CDR3: TGTGCCAGCTCCGGAGCCCCGAAGGAGTTTGGGTCCTACGAGCAGTACTTC.

The CDR3 here is CAWSVFRNTIYF. CDR3 DNA sequence: TGTGCCTGGAGTGTATTCCGGAACACCATATATTTT. The rearrangement links TRBV30 to TRBJ1-3, with no clear D. Germline V CDR1 and CDR2: GTSNPN, SVGIG (reference sequence). V lost 0 bases to trimming and J lost 7 bases, with 7 bases between them. This CDR3 has 12 amino acids.

This clone was seen once. V usage is TRBV19 and J usage is TRBJ1-5, with 11 bases fitting TRBD1. The CDR3 contains 16 residues. The germline gives CDR1 LNHDA, CDR2 SQIVND (reference sequence). With 5 bases clipped from V and 4 bases from J, the junction kept 7 bases outside the gene matches. Here the CDR3 reads CASSPRDRGRNQPQHF. The CDR3 DNA is TGTGCCAGTAGTCCAAGGGACAGGGGGAGAAATCAGCCCCAGCATTTT.

This chain joins TRBV6-6 and TRBJ2-7; D not certain. Trimming shortened V by 6 bases and J by 3 bases, and 18 bases separated the two germline ends. The CDR3 covers 15 residues. In germline, CDR1 is MNHNY, CDR2 SVGAGI (reference sequence). The CDR3 bases are TGTGCCAGCAGACCTAGTCCCGCTGGAGTCTACGAGCAGTACTTC. Translation gives CASRPSPAGVYEQYF.

The chain carries TRBV2 and TRBJ1-2; no clear D. The germline CDR1 and CDR2 sequences are SNHLY and FYNNEI. V was cut by 3 bases and J by 6 bases, with 14 bases left in between. CDR3 length: 14 amino acids. CDR3 in DNA: TGTGCCAGCAGTGAGAGGCAGAGTTTGGATGGCTACACCTTC. This sequence encodes CASSERQSLDGYTF.

The genes are TRBV18 and TRBJ1-1, with no clear D. Germline V lookup: CDR1 KGHSH, CDR2 LQKENI. The length of the CDR3 is 13 residues. Deletions cut 2 bases from V and 3 bases from J, with 7 bases between. The CDR3 region is CASSPGGDTEAFF. The CDR3 DNA is TGTGCCAGCTCACCAGGCGGGGACACTGAAGCTTTCTTT.

This rearrangement joins TRBV5-1 to TRBJ2-3, with 9 bases matching TRBD2. V lost 2 bases, J lost 0 bases, and 4 bases stayed unmatched. Per germline, CDR1 SGHRS and CDR2 YFSETQ. The CDR3 length is 16 residues. The CDR3 DNA sequence: TGCGCCAGCAGCTTACCTAGCGGGGCTAGCACAGATACGCAGTATTTT. Its protein is CASSLPSGASTDTQYF.

This chain uses TRBV19 with TRBJ1-5, with 8 bases fitting TRBD1. CDR1 LNHDA and CDR2 SQIVND come from the germline V gene (reference sequence). The CDR3 extends over 15 amino acids. V lost 3 bases and J lost 0; bases outside the gene matches: 1. CDR3 sequence (DNA): TGTGCCAGTAGTATGGGACAGGTTAGCAATCAGCCCCAGCATTTT. This translates into CASSMGQVSNQPQHF.

V usage is TRBV5-6 and J usage is TRBJ1-1; tentative D call: TRBD1 (5 bases). V lost 3 bases and J 7 bases, leaving 16 bases between the germline ends. Germline V gene lookup returns CDR1 SGHDT and CDR2 YYEEEE. The CDR3 loop spans 14 amino acids. The chain's CDR3 is CASSSDGGWGEAFF. The CDR3 DNA reads TGTGCCAGCAGCTCAGATGGGGGGTGGGGTGAAGCTTTCTTT.

The V and J genes are TRBV19 and TRBJ1-4; 8 nucleotides align to TRBD1. Germline CDR1 reads LNHDA; CDR2 reads SQIVND (reference sequence). CDR3 length: 14 amino acids. Trimming removed 6 bases from V and 7 bases from J; junction bases left unmatched: 7. CDR3 DNA: TGTGCCAGTAGCCCCAGGGGGCTCAGTGAAAAACTGTTTTTT. Translating gives CASSPRGLSEKLFF.

This chain connects TRBV6-1 to TRBJ2-5, with a tentative D call TRBD1 (5 bases). Trimming pared 6 bases from V and 0 bases from J, leaving 11 bases between. Germline CDR1 is MNHNS and CDR2 is SASEGT. The CDR3 contains 14 residues. CDR3 in amino acids: CASRDPGYQETQYF. For the CDR3, the DNA is TGTGCCAGCAGGGATCCAGGGTACCAAGAGACCCAGTACTTC.

The rearrangement uses TRBV5-1 and TRBJ2-5; maybe TRBD1 (6 bases). The CDR3 consists of 17 residues. Deletions cut 0 bases from V and 1 base from J, with 16 bases between. Germline V gene data show CDR1 as SGHRS and CDR2 as YFSETQ. The CDR3 protein is CASSLGGHRQAQETQYF. The CDR3 coding sequence is TGCGCCAGCAGCTTGGGGGGCCACAGACAGGCCCAAGAGACCCAGTACTTC.

The V and J genes are TRBV27 and TRBJ1-6; D possibly corresponds to TRBD1 (5 bases). Germline values: CDR1 MNHEY, CDR2 SMNVEV (reference sequence). The V and J ends lost 6 bases and 7 bases respectively, with 16 bases between them. This CDR3 has 15 residues. The CDR3 loop is CASSPGRTLNSPLHF. CDR3 in DNA: TGTGCCAGCAGCCCCGGGCGGACACTGAATTCACCCCTCCACTTT.

The chain carries TRBV5-6 and TRBJ2-1; D is ambiguous. The CDR3 covers 14 residues. V lost 2 bases, J lost 0 bases, and 6 bases lay in between. Germline CDR1 SGHDT, CDR2 YYEEEE. For the CDR3, the DNA is TGTGCCAGCAGCTTTGGTAGCTCCTACAATGAGCAGTTCTTC. Its translation is CASSFGSSYNEQFF.

V gene TRBV7-2 combines with J gene TRBJ2-2, with D unclear. With 2 bases removed from V and 1 base from J, the gap between germline ends came to 8 bases. The CDR3 has 15 amino acids. Germline V gene lookup returns CDR1 SGHTA and CDR2 FQGNSA. This CDR3 is CASSLPSGNTGELFF. The CDR3 DNA follows: TGTGCCAGCAGCTTACCATCCGGGAACACCGGGGAGCTGTTTTTT.

V is TRBV28 and J is TRBJ2-2, with D maybe TRBD2 (6 bases). The CDR3 has 14 amino acids. The germline gives CDR1 MDHEN, CDR2 SYDVKM. Trimming stripped 3 bases from V and 1 base from J, with 6 bases between. CDR3 bases: TGTGCCAGCAGTTTGGGGGGGAACACCGGGGAGCTGTTTTTT. It yields the protein CASSLGGNTGELFF.

The rearrangement joins TRBV30 to TRBJ2-7; D remains unclear. V was cut by 2 bases and J by 3 bases, with 8 bases left in between. The CDR3 sequence is 12 residues long. The germline gives CDR1 GTSNPN, CDR2 SVGIG (reference sequence). The CDR3 nucleotides read TGTGCCTGGAGTCTAAGTCGCTACGAGCAGTACTTC. Translated, it gives CAWSLSRYEQYF.

This clone was seen a single time. V usage is TRBV27 and J usage is TRBJ2-7; 12 nucleotides align to TRBD2. Germline CDR1 reads MNHEY; CDR2 reads SMNVEV (reference sequence). The CDR3 extends over 17 amino acids. V lost 5 bases and J lost 4; bases outside the gene matches: 12. The CDR3 nucleotides read TGTGCCAGCAGTCTCCGACGAACTAGCGGGGGGCCGTACGAGCAGTACTTC. It yields the protein CASSLRRTSGGPYEQYF.

As regards this clone: At one end the junction does not follow the germline gene, possibly because of a read error. The CDR3 DNA follows: TGCGCCTGCAGTTACGGGGGGTTTGGAAACACCATATATTTT. It yields the protein CACSYGGFGNTIYF. The chain couples TRBV6-5 to TRBJ1-3; D might be TRBD1 (5 bases). Germline V lookup: CDR1 MNHEY, CDR2 SVGAGI. The CDR3 spans 14 residues.

V and J are TRBV7-2 and TRBJ1-2; the match to TRBD1 covers 7 bases. V gave up 4 bases and J gave up 8 bases; unmatched junction bases: 10. The CDR3 runs 14 residues. From germline, CDR1 is SGHTA and CDR2 FQGNSA. CDR3 nucleotides: TGTGCCAGCAGCTCAGACAGGGCCCGGGGGGGCTACACCTTC. It codes for CASSSDRARGGYTF.

In its sample, this clone was seen once. The V call is TRBV6-5, the J call TRBJ1-5; D might be TRBD1 (5 bases). The V end lost 5 bases, the J end lost 3 bases, and 11 bases lay between the germline ends. This CDR3 has 14 amino acids. Looked up from germline, CDR1 is MNHEY and CDR2 is SVGAGI. The CDR3 loop is CASSPDSPNQPQHF. CDR3 in DNA: TGTGCCAGCAGTCCAGACAGCCCCAATCAGCCCCAGCATTTT.

V usage is TRBV9 and J usage is TRBJ2-5, with TRBD1 as a possible D gene (8 bases). The J call may be faulty, since TRBJ2-7 better matches the DNA end. CDR3 length equals 15 residues. Germline loops: CDR1 SGDLS, CDR2 YYNGEE. CDR3 sequence: CASSGQGRAGYEQYF. The CDR3 nucleotides are TGTGCCAGCAGCGGACAGGGGAGGGCAGGGTACGAGCAGTACTTC.